Shown below are 21 T cell receptor beta chains from a single sample sequenced in a study of CD8+ T cells in alopecia areata. The authors extracted RNA and reverse transcribed it into cDNA as the sequencing template. Assay used: immunoSEQ multiplex PCR; TCRdb lists only in-frame clones, some missing. The sample yields around 200,000 clones, roughly 60% seen once. Sequenced here: CD4+ T cells sorted from blood, sampled at week 0. These TCRs come from a human donor with alopecia areata.

The J gene is TRBJ2-2, the V gene TRBV19; D ambiguous. Germline V gene sequence: CDR1 LNHDA, CDR2 SQIVND (reference sequence). V dropped 7 bases and J dropped 5 bases, with 11 bases sitting between them. The CDR3 is made up of 13 amino acids. The CDR3: CASKGFGTGELFF. The CDR3 coding sequence is TGTGCCAGTAAGGGATTTGGGACCGGGGAGCTGTTTTTT. The whole variable domain, filled in from reference TRBV19 and TRBJ2-2, reads DGGITQSPKYLFRKEGQNVTLSCEQNLNHDAMYWYRQDPGQGLRLIYYSQIVNDFQKGDIAEGYSVSREKKESFPLTVTSAQKNPTAFYLCASKGFGTGELFFGEGSRLTVL.

This chain links TRBV5-1 with TRBJ1-1; D ambiguous. The ends were cut back, 4 bases at V and 1 base at J, with 11 bases in the middle. The CDR3 contains 14 residues. From germline, CDR1 is SGHRS and CDR2 YFSETQ. The CDR3 sequence: CASSRAFENTEAFF. The CDR3 DNA reads TGCGCCAGCAGCCGTGCGTTTGAGAACACTGAAGCTTTCTTT.

Notes on this clone: Germline and junction disagree at one end, which may indicate a read error. Other DNA sequences in this sample translate to the same CDR3. J is TRBJ2-2 and V is TRBV29-1; no clear D gene. CDR1 and CDR2 from the germline V gene are SQVTM and ANQGSEA. The CDR3 is 15 residues long. The chain's CDR3 is CSVVPDPDYTGELFF. In DNA form, the CDR3 reads TGCAGTGTTGTCCCCGACCCCGATTACACCGGGGAGCTGTTTTTT.

The gene calls are TRBV19 and TRBJ2-3, with 9 bases matching TRBD2. Trimming took 6 bases from V and 2 from J; bases not matched to a gene: 6. The germline CDR1 and CDR2 sequences are LNHDA and SQIVND (reference sequence). The CDR3 has 15 amino acids. CDR3 residues: CASSQRGASTDTQYF. CDR3 bases: TGTGCCAGTAGCCAGCGGGGGGCATCCACAGATACGCAGTATTTT. The full variable domain, rest sourced from reference TRBV19 and TRBJ2-3, is DGGITQSPKYLFRKEGQNVTLSCEQNLNHDAMYWYRQDPGQGLRLIYYSQIVNDFQKGDIAEGYSVSREKKESFPLTVTSAQKNPTAFYLCASSQRGASTDTQYFGPGTRLTVL.

This clone occurred a few times. The V gene is TRBV10-2, the J gene TRBJ2-7; 8 bases are shared with TRBD1. After removal of 2 bases from V and 2 bases from J, the junction contained 11 bases not matched to a gene. This CDR3 spans 17 amino acids. Germline V gives CDR1 WSHSY, CDR2 SAAADI. For the CDR3, the DNA is TGCGCCAGCAGTGAGGTGACAGGGGACATAGGTACCTACGAGCAGTACTTC. Translation: CASSEVTGDIGTYEQYF.

This clone showed up just once. The chain employs TRBV21-1 and TRBJ1-2. TRBV21-1 is recorded as a pseudogene. The length of the CDR3 is 12 residues. This chain's CDR3 is CASGAGENGYTF. The DNA of the CDR3 is TGTGCCAGCGGGGCCGGGGAGAATGGCTACACCTTC.

The rearrangement uses TRBV12-5 and TRBJ1-2; tentatively, D is TRBD1 (5 bases). CDR1 LGHNT and CDR2 FRNRAP come from the germline V gene. The ends were cut back, 3 bases at V and 4 bases at J, with 9 bases in the middle. The CDR3 length is 13 residues. The CDR3 loop reads CASGFQGSYGYTF. The CDR3 DNA reads as TGTGCTAGTGGTTTTCAGGGATCCTATGGCTACACCTTC.

The rearrangement joins TRBV29-1 to TRBJ2-6, with D perhaps matching TRBD1 (6 bases). The CDR3 has 18 amino acids. The germline gives CDR1 SQVTM, CDR2 ANQGSEA. V lost 0 bases and J 0 bases, leaving 15 bases between the germline ends. CDR3 region: CSVEDHQGIDSGANVLTF. CDR3 coding DNA: TGCAGCGTTGAAGATCACCAGGGGATAGACTCTGGGGCCAACGTCCTGACTTTC.

This clone was found a few times. The chain uses TRBV5-1 and TRBJ1-2; the D is unclear. Germline V gene lookup returns CDR1 SGHRS and CDR2 YFSETQ. The V and J ends lost 4 bases and 1 base respectively, with 8 bases between them. This CDR3 is 13 amino acids long. The CDR3 is CASSKDLNYGYTF. In DNA form, the CDR3 reads TGCGCCAGCAGCAAGGACCTTAACTATGGCTACACCTTC. The full variable domain, with the rest looked up from reference TRBV5-1 and TRBJ1-2, is KAGVTQTPRYLIKTRGQQVTLSCSPISGHRSVSWYQQTPGQGLQFLFEYFSETQRNKGNFPGRFSGRQFSNSRSEMNVSTLELGDSALYLCASSKDLNYGYTFGSGTRLTVV.

This chain links TRBV5-1 with TRBJ1-2; no clear D. The CDR3 consists of 16 residues. Germline V CDR1 and CDR2: SGHRS, YFSETQ. Between the trimmed V and J ends, which lost 1 base and 5 bases, there was a span of 18 bases. The CDR3 DNA sequence: TGCGCCAGCAGCTTGACCGCTGCGTCAACCCAATATGGCTACACCTTC. Residues: CASSLTAASTQYGYTF.

This sequence joins TRBV2 and TRBJ1-5; a weak D match, TRBD1 (6 bases). The CDR3 totals 16 residues. Germline V gives CDR1 SNHLY, CDR2 FYNNEI. V dropped 1 base and J dropped 2 bases, with 12 bases sitting between them. The CDR3 DNA follows: TGTGCCAGCAGTGAAGGCGGGGGGCTGGGCAATCAGCCCCAGCATTTT. Protein sequence: CASSEGGGLGNQPQHF.

The chain uses TRBV5-1 and TRBJ2-7; no firm D call. The CDR3 contains 15 residues. Per the germline V gene, CDR1 is SGHRS and CDR2 is YFSETQ. Trimming pared 0 bases from V and 1 base from J, leaving 11 bases between. The DNA for the CDR3 is TGCGCCAGCAGCTTGGGACAAAGTTTGTCCTACGAGCAGTACTTC. Protein sequence: CASSLGQSLSYEQYF. Using reference TRBV5-1 and TRBJ2-7 for the parts outside the CDR3, the full variable domain is KAGVTQTPRYLIKTRGQQVTLSCSPISGHRSVSWYQQTPGQGLQFLFEYFSETQRNKGNFPGRFSGRQFSNSRSEMNVSTLELGDSALYLCASSLGQSLSYEQYFGPGTRLTVT.

The chain joins TRBV10-3 to TRBJ1-2; D is unclear. Germline V gene sequence: CDR1 ENHRY, CDR2 SYGVKD. The CDR3 is 14 amino acids. The germline V and J ends were trimmed by 0 bases and 8 bases, with 13 bases remaining between them. The CDR3 is CAISESPNHEGYTF. The CDR3, as DNA: TGTGCCATCAGTGAGTCCCCCAACCACGAGGGCTACACCTTC.

A word on this clone: Other DNA sequences in the sample encode the same CDR3. J is TRBJ1-1 and V is TRBV29-1, with D maybe TRBD1 (5 bases). Per the germline V gene, CDR1 is SQVTM and CDR2 is ANQGSEA. The CDR3 consists of 13 residues. The V gene lost 4 bases and the J gene lost 0 bases, with 9 bases spanning the gap. The CDR3 nucleotides read TGCAGCGTTGGGGGCCAGATGAACACTGAAGCTTTCTTT. Residues: CSVGGQMNTEAFF.

This clone has only one observation. The J gene is TRBJ2-5, the V gene TRBV19; no clear D. Trimming took 3 bases from V and 5 from J, leaving 4 bases between them. Germline V gene sequence: CDR1 LNHDA, CDR2 SQIVND (reference sequence). This CDR3 contains 11 residues. The CDR3 DNA sequence: TGTGCCAGTAGTATGGAGGAGACCCAGTACTTC. Amino acids: CASSMEETQYF.

This clone was seen more than once but under ten times. The chain joins TRBV2 to TRBJ1-1; D uncertain. The CDR3 has 13 residues. Germline values: CDR1 SNHLY, CDR2 FYNNEI. The ends were cut back, 5 bases at V and 3 bases at J, with 10 bases in the middle. CDR3 in DNA: TGTGCCAGCAGTATCGGCGGAGACACTGAAGCTTTCTTT. This gives the protein CASSIGGDTEAFF.

As concerns this clone: Different DNA sequences within this sample yield the same CDR3. The V call is TRBV9, the J call TRBJ1-1; D is unclear. The CDR3 spans 13 residues. V was clipped by 0 bases and J by 4 bases, with 7 bases between them. The V gene's germline CDR1 is SGDLS and CDR2 YYNGEE. The CDR3 nucleotides read TGTGCCAGCAGCGTAGGAGGATCCACTGAAGCTTTCTTT. This codes for CASSVGGSTEAFF.

The V gene is TRBV7-3, the J gene TRBJ1-1; 9 bases align to TRBD1. The CDR3 runs to 15 residues. From germline, CDR1 is SGHTA and CDR2 FQGTGA. V was pared by 5 bases and J by 1 base, with 5 bases of the junction left unmatched. CDR3 in amino acids: CASSPRDRENTEAFF. DNA of the CDR3: TGTGCCAGCAGCCCCCGGGACAGGGAGAACACTGAAGCTTTCTTT.

V and J are TRBV30 and TRBJ2-4; 9 nucleotides agree with TRBD1. In germline, CDR1 is GTSNPN, CDR2 SVGIG (reference sequence). This CDR3 region has 11 residues. With V trimmed by 8 bases and J by 8 bases, 4 bases remained unmatched. CDR3 residues: CAGRDRDIQYF. In DNA form, the CDR3 reads TGTGCCGGCCGGGACAGGGACATTCAGTACTTC.

Remarks on this clone: This CDR3 is also generated by other DNA sequences in the sample. The CDR3 loop reads CSVAGTPNTEAFF. The CDR3 DNA follows: TGCAGCGTCGCCGGGACACCGAACACTGAAGCTTTCTTT. The chain couples TRBV29-1 to TRBJ1-1, with D possibly TRBD1 on 6 matching bases. CDR1 SQVTM and CDR2 ANQGSEA come from the germline V gene. This CDR3 is built from 13 residues. The V end was cut by 6 bases, the J end by 1 base, with 12 bases between. Full variable domain (rest looked up from reference TRBV29-1 and TRBJ1-1): SAVISQKPSRDICQRGTSLTIQCQVDSQVTMMFWYRQQPGQSLTLIATANQGSEATYESGFVIDKFPISRPNLTFSTLTVSNMSPEDSSIYLCSVAGTPNTEAFFGQGTRLTVV.

The V call is TRBV30, the J call TRBJ2-2; D is ambiguous. Trimming shortened V by 3 bases and J by 3 bases, and 5 bases separated the two germline ends. This CDR3 comprises 12 residues. Germline V gene lookup returns CDR1 GTSNPN and CDR2 SVGIG (reference sequence). CDR3 residues: CAWRYDTGELFF. CDR3 bases: TGTGCCTGGAGATATGACACCGGGGAGCTGTTTTTT.